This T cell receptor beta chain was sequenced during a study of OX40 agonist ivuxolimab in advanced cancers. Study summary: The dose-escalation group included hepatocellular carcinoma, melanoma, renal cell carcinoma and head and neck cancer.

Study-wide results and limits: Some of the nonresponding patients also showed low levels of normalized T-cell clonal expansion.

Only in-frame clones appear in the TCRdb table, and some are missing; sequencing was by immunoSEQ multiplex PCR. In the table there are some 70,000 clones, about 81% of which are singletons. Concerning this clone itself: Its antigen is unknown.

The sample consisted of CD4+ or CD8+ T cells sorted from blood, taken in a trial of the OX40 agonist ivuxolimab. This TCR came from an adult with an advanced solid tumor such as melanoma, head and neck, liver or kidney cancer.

The CDR3 here is CASSDGVNYEQYF. In DNA, the CDR3 is TGTGCCAGCAGTGACGGGGTTAACTACGAGCAGTACTTC. V gene TRBV2 combines with J gene TRBJ2-5, with TRBD2 as a possible D gene (5 bases). The DNA end is more similar to TRBJ2-7, so the J call may be wrong. The CDR3 has 13 residues. In germline, CDR1 is SNHLY, CDR2 FYNNEI.